The rows below give T cell receptor beta chains drawn from one sample of a study of T cell changes during pregnancy in multiple sclerosis. Profiling relied on immunoSEQ multiplex PCR, and the TCRdb table lists in-frame clones only, not all of them. Counted here are approximately 93,000 clones, 85% to 95% occurring once; the ten biggest clones make up roughly 2%. The sample was peripheral blood, taken in the first trimester of pregnancy. The source of these receptors is a female donor in good health, enrolled as a control in a pregnancy study. Both conserved end residues are part of each CDR3. D genes are given only for firm matches. Not every row has a clone size; where given, it reads once, few, many or a size class.

j_call v_call clone_size d_call cdr3_aa cdr3_nt
TRBJ2-7 TRBV15 . . CATSRDVGEQYF TGTGCCACCAGCAGAGATGTCGGGGAGCAGTACTTC
TRBJ1-1 TRBV19 . . CASSILGALNTEAFF TGTGCCAGTAGTATTTTAGGGGCTCTCAACACTGAAGCTTTCTTT
TRBJ1-1 TRBV20-1 . . CSAQVRTEAFF TGCAGTGCCCAAGTTCGGACTGAAGCTTTCTTT
TRBJ2-3 TRBV9 once . CASSDSRGDTQYF TGTGCCAGCAGCGACTCCCGCGGCGATACGCAGTATTTT
TRBJ1-4 TRBV11-1 once . CASSLAPNREWKLFF TGTGCCAGCAGCTTAGCTCCGAACCGGGAATGGAAACTGTTTTTT
TRBJ2-7 TRBV11-2 . TRBD2 CASSSSSGTSTPYEQYF TGTGCCAGCAGCTCAAGCTCCGGGACTAGTACCCCCTACGAGCAGTACTTC
TRBJ2-5 TRBV7-2 . . CASSSSETQYF TGTGCCAGCAGCTCGAGCGAGACCCAGTACTTC
TRBJ2-3 TRBV27 . TRBD1 CASSLFYPGEGGSADTQYF TGTGCCAGCAGTTTATTCTACCCAGGGGAAGGGGGCAGCGCAGATACGCAGTATTTT
TRBJ2-1 TRBV4-2 . TRBD1 CATRETGVSEQFF TGTGCCACCCGCGAGACAGGGGTAAGTGAGCAGTTCTTC
TRBJ2-5 TRBV6-4 . TRBD1 CASSGDRGETQYF TGTGCCAGCAGTGGGGACAGGGGTGAGACCCAGTACTTC
TRBJ2-7 TRBV7-2 . . CASSSQYEQYF TGTGCCAGCAGCTCCCAATACGAGCAGTACTTC
TRBJ2-3 TRBV19 . . CASSNTGKTDTQYF TGTGCCAGTAGCAATACAGGGAAAACAGATACGCAGTATTTT
TRBJ2-7 TRBV7-9 . . CASSFPGKPYEQYF TGTGCCAGCAGCTTTCCCGGGAAGCCATACGAGCAGTACTTC
TRBJ2-1 TRBV4-1 . TRBD2 CASSQVYGSGGHNEQFF TGCGCCAGCAGCCAAGTGTATGGTAGCGGGGGACACAATGAGCAGTTCTTC
TRBJ2-5 TRBV27 . . CASSYTSGETQYF TGTGCCAGCAGTTATACATCTGGAGAGACCCAGTACTTC
TRBJ1-5 TRBV19 . . CASHKINSNQPQHF TGTGCCAGCCACAAGATCAATAGCAATCAGCCCCAGCATTTT
TRBJ2-5 TRBV5-1 . TRBD2 CASSWGTSGGRETQYF TGCGCCAGCAGCTGGGGGACTAGCGGGGGTCGGGAGACCCAGTACTTC
TRBJ1-5 TRBV28 . . CASSFWGGHQPQHF TGTGCCAGCAGTTTTTGGGGGGGGCATCAGCCCCAGCATTTT
TRBJ2-1 TRBV11-2 . TRBD2 CASSLEGGRARNEQFF TGTGCCAGCAGCTTAGAGGGCGGGAGAGCTCGCAATGAGCAGTTCTTC
TRBJ1-4 TRBV14 . . CASSLRHRATNEKLFF TGTGCCAGCAGCCTCCGACACAGGGCAACTAATGAAAAACTGTTTTTT
TRBJ2-2 TRBV27 . . CASSFYGGTGELFF TGTGCCAGCAGTTTTTATGGAGGCACCGGGGAGCTGTTTTTT
TRBJ1-5 TRBV19 . . CASRPRDTNQPQHF TGTGCCAGTAGGCCCCGGGACACTAATCAGCCCCAGCATTTT
TRBJ1-3 TRBV28 . TRBD1 CASSLSGTGLDTIYF TGTGCCAGCAGTTTATCGGGGACAGGGTTAGACACCATATATTTT
TRBJ2-5 TRBV5-4 . . CASSLGLETQYF TGTGCCAGCAGCTTGGGTCTGGAGACCCAGTACTTC
TRBJ1-1 TRBV5-1 . . CASSLVRSTVEAFF TGCGCCAGCAGCTTGGTTAGGTCGACAGTAGAAGCTTTCTTT
TRBJ1-2 TRBV9 . TRBD1 CASSATRDSPYGYTF TGTGCCAGCAGCGCTACCCGGGACAGCCCCTATGGCTACACCTTC
TRBJ2-3 TRBV11-2 . TRBD2 CASSLARGLNTDTQYF TGTGCCAGCAGCTTAGCCCGGGGACTAAACACAGATACGCAGTATTTT
TRBJ1-2 TRBV7-2 . . CASSLGSRVGYGYTF TGTGCCAGCAGCTTAGGGTCCAGGGTTGGTTATGGCTACACCTTC
TRBJ1-2 TRBV5-1 . TRBD1 CASSLGQGNGGYTF TGCGCCAGCAGCTTGGGACAGGGGAATGGAGGCTACACCTTC
TRBJ1-2 TRBV28 . . CASSLDRNYGYTF TGTGCCAGCAGCCTCGACAGGAACTATGGCTACACCTTC
TRBJ1-2 TRBV7-9 . . CASSPPEGNYGYTF TGTGCCAGCAGCCCCCCAGAGGGAAACTATGGCTACACCTTC
TRBJ2-3 TRBV5-6 . . CASKTPWAGTDTQYF TGTGCCAGCAAAACCCCTTGGGCAGGCACAGATACGCAGTATTTT
TRBJ1-5 TRBV7-2 . . CASSYLGPGQGSNQPQHF TGTGCCAGCAGCTACTTAGGACCAGGGCAGGGGAGCAATCAGCCCCAGCATTTT
TRBJ1-4 TRBV9 . . CASSVGRVASEKLFF TGTGCCAGCAGCGTAGGCAGGGTCGCATCTGAAAAACTGTTTTTT
TRBJ2-5 TRBV5-6 . TRBD2 CASSLGASGVVKETQYF TGTGCCAGCAGCTTGGGAGCTAGCGGGGTGGTTAAAGAGACCCAGTACTTC
TRBJ1-3 TRBV4-3 . . CASSQDWGAGNTIYF TGCGCCAGCAGCCAAGATTGGGGGGCTGGAAACACCATATATTTT
TRBJ1-2 TRBV10-3 . TRBD1 CAISAGQGAADGYTF TGTGCCATCAGTGCGGGACAGGGGGCGGCGGACGGCTACACCTTC
TRBJ2-7 TRBV4-3 . TRBD1 CASSPSGTGGFEQYF TGCGCCAGCAGCCCCTCCGGGACAGGAGGGTTCGAGCAGTACTTC
TRBJ1-4 TRBV11-2 . . CASSLDGDRKLFF TGTGCCAGCAGCTTAGACGGGGATAGGAAACTGTTTTTT
TRBJ1-4 TRBV30 . . CAWKAGKLFF TGTGCCTGGAAAGCCGGGAAACTGTTTTTT
TRBJ1-1 TRBV28 . TRBD1 CASSPGTEGEIWGAFF TGTGCCAGCAGTCCTGGGACAGAGGGGGAAATCTGGGGTGCTTTCTTT
TRBJ2-2 TRBV9 . TRBD2 CASMPSGGTGELFF TGTGCCAGCATGCCCAGCGGGGGTACCGGGGAGCTGTTTTTT
TRBJ2-5 TRBV14 . . CASSLISETQYF TGTGCCAGCAGCCTAATTTCGGAGACCCAGTACTTC
TRBJ2-3 TRBV7-2 . . CASSLRSSGQITDTQYF TGTGCCAGCAGCTTACGAAGCTCGGGACAAATCACAGATACGCAGTATTTT
TRBJ1-2 TRBV4-3 once . CASSQEFQAGYTF TGCGCCAGCAGCCAAGAATTCCAGGCTGGCTACACCTTC
TRBJ1-6 TRBV7-2 few TRBD1 CASTLIKGAGSPLHF TGTGCCAGCACCCTCATTAAGGGGGCAGGTTCACCCCTCCACTTT
TRBJ1-2 TRBV28 . . CASTVYGLSGGSYGYTF TGTGCCAGCACAGTTTATGGACTCTCTGGGGGGAGCTATGGCTACACCTTC
TRBJ2-5 TRBV5-4 . . CASSPRSTGNPQYF TGTGCCAGCAGCCCCCGATCTACAGGGAATCCCCAGTACTTC
TRBJ1-2 TRBV19 . . CASSPQGNYGYTF TGTGCCAGTAGTCCTCAGGGAAACTATGGCTACACCTTC
TRBJ1-4 TRBV30 . TRBD1 CACRQGANEKLFF TGTGCCTGCAGACAGGGCGCTAATGAAAAACTGTTTTTT
TRBJ2-1 TRBV19 . TRBD2 CASSIVAGGSYNEQFF TGTGCCAGTAGTATAGTAGCGGGGGGCTCCTACAATGAGCAGTTCTTC
TRBJ1-5 TRBV4-3 . . CASSQGVRGSNQPQHF TGCGCCAGCAGCCAGGGTGTTAGGGGTAGCAATCAGCCCCAGCATTTT
TRBJ2-1 TRBV9 . TRBD2 CASSPRTSGSYNEQFF TGTGCCAGCAGCCCACGGACTAGCGGGAGCTACAATGAGCAGTTCTTC